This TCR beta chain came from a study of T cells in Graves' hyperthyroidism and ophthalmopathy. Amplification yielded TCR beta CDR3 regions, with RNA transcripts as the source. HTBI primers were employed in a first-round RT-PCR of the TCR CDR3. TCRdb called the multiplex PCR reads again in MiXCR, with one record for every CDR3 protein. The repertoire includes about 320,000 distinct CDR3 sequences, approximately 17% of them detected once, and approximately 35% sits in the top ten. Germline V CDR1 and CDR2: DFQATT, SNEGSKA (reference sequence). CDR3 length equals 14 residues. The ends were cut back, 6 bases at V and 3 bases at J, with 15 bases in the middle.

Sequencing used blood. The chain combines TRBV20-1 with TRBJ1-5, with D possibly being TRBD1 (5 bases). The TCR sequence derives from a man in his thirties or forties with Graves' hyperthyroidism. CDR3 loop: CSAPPGGYNQPQHF. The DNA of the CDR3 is TGCAGTGCCCCCCCGGGGGGATACAATCAGCCCCAGCATTTT.